These 2 T cell receptor beta chains originate from one sample sequenced in a study of PD-L1 blockade in urothelial cancer. Here immunoSEQ multiplex PCR was the method, and the copy in TCRdb shows in-frame clones only, minus some. The sample has tens of thousands of clones, approximately 84% seen once. Sample: PBMCs, taken around atezolizumab (anti-PD-L1) treatment. The source of these receptors is a man between 65 and 80 years old with urothelial cancer.

The chain couples TRBV30 to TRBJ2-1; TRBD1 might be the D (6 bases). CDR1 is GTSNPN and CDR2 is SVGIG in the germline V gene (reference sequence). This CDR3 comprises 11 residues. V was cut by 4 bases and J by 12 bases, with 13 bases left in between. CDR3: CAWNQQGWQFF. The DNA of the CDR3 is TGTGCCTGGAACCAACAGGGCTGGCAGTTCTTC.

The V and J genes are TRBV30 and TRBJ1-2, with 7 bases matching TRBD1. V gave up 3 bases and J gave up 0 bases; unmatched junction bases: 13. The germline gives CDR1 GTSNPN, CDR2 SVGIG (reference sequence). CDR3 size: 17 residues. Here the CDR3 DNA reads TGTGCCTGGAGCACATCGGGAACAGGGGCAGCTAACTATGGCTACACCTTC. Translation gives CAWSTSGTGAANYGYTF.